Below, 18 T cell receptor beta chains from the same sample are listed, as sequenced in a study of blood T cell repertoires in COVID-19. The repertoire was sequenced with immunoSEQ multiplex PCR; TCRdb's copy has only in-frame clones and lacks some. The sample holds over 95,000 clones, about 85% seen once. The source material was peripheral blood. These receptors all come from a woman aged 55 to 70 with COVID-19, enrolled during active disease.

The V gene is TRBV28, the J gene TRBJ2-7; TRBD2 agrees at 9 bases. The CDR3 is 14 amino acids. Germline V gene sequence: CDR1 MDHEN, CDR2 SYDVKM. The V gene end was trimmed by 6 bases and the J gene end by 4 bases; junction bases not matched to a gene: 7. CDR3 amino acids: CASRATSGQYEQYF. The DNA for the CDR3 is TGTGCCAGCAGGGCGACTAGCGGTCAATACGAGCAGTACTTC.

The chain couples TRBV23-1 to TRBJ2-7, with TRBD1 identical over 7 bases. TRBV23-1 is placed among ORFs of uncertain function. With V trimmed by 8 bases and J by 2 bases, 15 bases remained unmatched. This CDR3 region has 16 residues. CDR3 loop: CASSRCDRVPPYEQYF. DNA for the CDR3: TGCGCCAGCTCTCGCTGCGACAGGGTCCCTCCCTACGAGCAGTACTTC.

The chain couples TRBV4-2 to TRBJ2-7; no reliable D call. V gave up 5 bases and J gave up 0 bases, with 5 bases separating them. The V gene's germline CDR1 is LGHNA and CDR2 YNFKEQ. The length of the CDR3 is 12 residues. The CDR3 coding sequence is TGTGCCAGCAGCTATCTCTCCTACGAGCAGTACTTC. Protein sequence: CASSYLSYEQYF.

The chain recombines TRBV11-1 with TRBJ2-1, with D maybe TRBD2 (5 bases). The V gene's germline CDR1 is SGHAT and CDR2 FQDESV (reference sequence). CDR3 size: 12 residues. With 5 bases removed from V and 4 bases from J, the gap between germline ends came to 6 bases. The CDR3 sequence: CASSPGYNEQFF. CDR3 bases: TGTGCCAGCAGCCCGGGATACAATGAGCAGTTCTTC.

CDR3 sequence (DNA): TGTGCCAGCAGTTACTCTCGGGACAGGGGGCACGAGACCCAGTACTTC. Translated: CASSYSRDRGHETQYF. This chain uses TRBV6-2 or TRBV6-3 with TRBJ2-5; 12 bases map to TRBD1. The CDR3 spans 16 residues. V dropped 0 bases and J dropped 5; count of bases not matched to a gene: 4. Per the germline V gene, CDR1 is MNHEY and CDR2 is SVGEGT.

This chain joins TRBV19 and TRBJ2-5; possible D gene TRBD1, 5 bases. The CDR3 loop spans 14 amino acids. V shed 0 bases and J shed 5 bases, with 10 bases lying between them. Germline V lookup: CDR1 LNHDA, CDR2 SQIVND (reference sequence). The CDR3 DNA is TGTGCCAGTAGTATAGATTCACAGGTGGAGACCCAGTACTTC. As protein: CASSIDSQVETQYF.

This rearrangement joins TRBV7-8 to TRBJ1-5; TRBD1 is a possible D gene (6 bases). CDR3 length: 13 residues. Looked up from germline, CDR1 is SGHVS and CDR2 is FQNEAQ. The V end was cut by 5 bases, the J end by 7 bases, with 12 bases between. CDR3 nucleotides: TGTGCCAGCAGCGGGCGGGGGGCCCAGCCCCAGCATTTT. It encodes CASSGRGAQPQHF.

This CDR3 is CASSVENKETQYF. Written as DNA, the CDR3 is TGTGCCAGCAGCGTAGAGAACAAAGAGACCCAGTACTTC. The rearrangement links TRBV9 to TRBJ2-5, with no clear D. CDR3 size: 13 residues. V lost 0 bases, J lost 3 bases, and 6 bases lay in between. The germline gives CDR1 SGDLS, CDR2 YYNGEE.

CDR3 in amino acids: CASSWGLVRQETQYF. In DNA, the CDR3 is TGTGCCAGCAGCTGGGGACTAGTTAGGCAAGAGACCCAGTACTTC. V is TRBV7-2 and J is TRBJ2-5; 8 bases agree with TRBD2. There are 15 residues in the CDR3. The trim removed 4 bases at V and 2 bases at J, leaving 6 bases unmatched. Germline lookup yields CDR1 SGHTA and CDR2 FQGNSA.

The rearrangement uses TRBV5-1 and TRBJ1-3; TRBD1 is a possible D gene (5 bases). The germline V gene has CDR1 SGHRS and CDR2 YFSETQ. The CDR3 spans 16 residues. Deletions cut 4 bases from V and 4 bases from J, with 18 bases between. The chain's CDR3 is CASSVWGETRGNTIYF. Here the CDR3 DNA reads TGCGCCAGCAGCGTGTGGGGCGAGACGCGAGGAAACACCATATATTTT.

A few counts support this clone. This chain uses TRBV27 with TRBJ2-1; D is possibly TRBD2 (7 bases). Germline-derived CDR1 and CDR2 are MNHEY and SMNVEV (reference sequence). This CDR3 is built from 15 residues. V shed 6 bases and J shed 4 bases, with 16 bases lying between them. This CDR3 is CASSPRGATYNEQFF. CDR3 DNA: TGTGCCAGCAGCCCTCGGGGGGCGACTTACAATGAGCAGTTCTTC.

This clone was seen just once. The rearrangement joins TRBV9 to TRBJ2-1, with 9 nucleotides matching TRBD2. The CDR3 extends over 16 amino acids. CDR1 is SGDLS, CDR2 YYNGEE, per germline. V gave up 3 bases and J gave up 5 bases; unmatched junction bases: 9. In nucleotides, the CDR3 is TGTGCCAGCAGCGAGACTAGCGGTATAAATAACAATGAGCAGTTCTTC. Protein product: CASSETSGINNNEQFF.

This clone occurred once. The rearrangement uses TRBV30 and TRBJ2-3; the D gene is possibly TRBD2 (5 bases). CDR3 length: 13 residues. Germline V gene data show CDR1 as GTSNPN and CDR2 as SVGIG (reference sequence). V was pared by 3 bases and J by 6 bases, with 13 bases between. The CDR3 protein is CAWSRREGDTQYF. The DNA for the CDR3 is TGTGCCTGGAGCCGACGGGAAGGGGATACGCAGTATTTT. Combining the CDR3 with reference TRBV30 and TRBJ2-3 gives the whole variable domain SQTIHQWPATLVQPVGSPLSLECTVEGTSNPNLYWYRQAAGRGLQLLFYSVGIGQISSEVPQNLSASRPQDRQFILSSKKLLLSDSGFYLCAWSRREGDTQYFGPGTRLTVL.

In its sample, this clone was seen once. V and J are TRBV27 and TRBJ2-3; 8 bases line up with TRBD1. CDR3 size: 14 residues. V lost 4 bases, J lost 5 bases, and 5 bases stayed unmatched. CDR1 and CDR2 (germline): MNHEY, SMNVEV (reference sequence). DNA for the CDR3: TGTGCCAGCAGTTCGCAGGGGGCTAGAGATACGCAGTATTTT. Protein: CASSSQGARDTQYF.

The gene calls are TRBV5-1 and TRBJ2-3; TRBD2 matches at 8 bases. Germline trimming cut 3 bases from V and 3 bases from J; bases unmatched to any gene: 3. CDR1 is SGHRS, CDR2 YFSETQ, per germline. The CDR3 length is 14 residues. The CDR3 coding sequence is TGCGCCAGCAGCTCCGGGACTAGAACAGATACGCAGTATTTT. It is translated as CASSSGTRTDTQYF.

CDR3 amino acids: CASSLWAGANTGELFF. CDR3 in DNA: TGTGCCAGCAGCTTATGGGCGGGGGCAAACACCGGGGAGCTGTTTTTT. The chain combines TRBV11-1 with TRBJ2-2; the D gene is possibly TRBD2 (7 bases). V was clipped by 2 bases and J by 2 bases, with 12 bases between them. Per germline, CDR1 SGHAT and CDR2 FQDESV (reference sequence). The length of the CDR3 is 16 residues.

The chain carries TRBV7-9 and TRBJ1-1, with 8 bases matching TRBD1. V dropped 5 bases and J dropped 8; count of bases not matched to a gene: 4. The CDR3 is 12 residues long. The germline V gene encodes CDR1 SEHNR and CDR2 FQNEAQ (reference sequence). The CDR3 reads CASSPRDREAFF. The CDR3 DNA reads as TGTGCCAGCAGCCCCCGGGACAGGGAAGCTTTCTTT. Full variable domain (remainder filled in from reference TRBV7-9 and TRBJ1-1): DTGVSQNPRHKITKRGQNVTFRCDPISEHNRLYWYRQTLGQGPEFLTYFQNEAQLEKSRLLSDRFSAERPKGSFSTLEIQRTEQGDSAMYLCASSPRDREAFFGQGTRLTVV.

This clone occurred a few times. CDR3 nucleotides: TGCGCCAGCAGCCAAGGAGAACTAGAATACGAGCAGTACTTC. It translates to CASSQGELEYEQYF. The genes are TRBV4-1 and TRBJ2-7; possibly TRBD2 for D (5 bases). The germline V and J ends were trimmed by 1 base and 4 bases, with 11 bases remaining between them. This CDR3 has 14 amino acids. Per the germline V gene, CDR1 is MGHRA and CDR2 is YSYEKL.